The sequence of this T cell receptor beta chain was determined in a study of shared clonotypes between healthy human individuals. With regard to this clone: What it recognizes is unknown.

This table comes from immunoSEQ multiplex PCR, and its TCRdb copy is limited to in-frame clones, with some not included. The table records around 2.1 million clones, under 97% of them present only once. Whole-study results and caveats: Naive subsets tended to show greater estimated richness than memory subsets. Generation probabilities of non-shared clonotypes were lower (relative to those shared by all four donors). Sampling used blood alone; tissue repertoires probably differ. Around 5% of naive CD4 clonotypes were common to a few donors.

This CDR3 has 18 residues. Germline V gene data show CDR1 as LNHDA and CDR2 as SQIVND (reference sequence). Between the trimmed V and J ends, which lost 3 bases and 6 bases, there was a span of 21 bases. The source material was naive CD4+ T cells sorted from blood. The subset was: CD45RA+ positively selected. This sequence joins TRBV19 and TRBJ1-6, with D unclear. This sequence originates from a man in his late teens or twenties in good health. CDR3 sequence (DNA): TGTGCCAGTAGTATTGATGTCGGCGGGCGCCGAGGTAATTCACCCCTCCACTTT. It is translated as CASSIDVGGRRGNSPLHF.